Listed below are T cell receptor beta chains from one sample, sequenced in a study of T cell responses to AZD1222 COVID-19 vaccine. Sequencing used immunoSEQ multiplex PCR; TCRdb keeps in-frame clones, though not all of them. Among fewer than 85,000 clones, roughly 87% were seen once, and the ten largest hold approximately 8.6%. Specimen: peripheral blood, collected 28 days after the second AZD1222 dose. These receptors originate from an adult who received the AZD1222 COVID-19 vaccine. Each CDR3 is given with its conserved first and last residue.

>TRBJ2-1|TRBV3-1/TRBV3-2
CASSQVTSGQQFF
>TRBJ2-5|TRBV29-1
CSVEGGLWETQYF
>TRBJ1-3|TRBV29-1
CSGRQASGNTIYF
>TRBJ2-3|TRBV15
CATSRDLVGSTDTQYF
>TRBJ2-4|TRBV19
CASSRQGVQYF
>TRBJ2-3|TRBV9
CASSEQGTDTQYF
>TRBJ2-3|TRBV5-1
CASSLEKLAVPSTDTQYF
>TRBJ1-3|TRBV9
CASSVETGFGNTIYF
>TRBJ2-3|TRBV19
CASSKGPGVTDTQYF
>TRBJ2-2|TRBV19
CASSDRATGELFF
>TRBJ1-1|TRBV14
CASSQESWREAFF
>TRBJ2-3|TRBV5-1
CASRTGPPWPGDTQYF
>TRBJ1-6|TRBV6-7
CASSRGHKSSYNSPLHF
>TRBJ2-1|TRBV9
CASSVLARTSGRAANEQFF
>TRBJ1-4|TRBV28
CASSLWGQGAYEKLFF
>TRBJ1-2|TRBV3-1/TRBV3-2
CASSQNIYGYTF
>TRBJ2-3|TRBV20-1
CSGSVDTQYF
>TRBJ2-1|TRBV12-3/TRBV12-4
CASSLIALAEQFF
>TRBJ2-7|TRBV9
CASSVGPGAMTYEQYF
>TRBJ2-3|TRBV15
CATSRGTSGATDTQYF
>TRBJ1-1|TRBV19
CASTRGGNTEAFF
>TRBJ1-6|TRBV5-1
CASSPDTFPPLHF
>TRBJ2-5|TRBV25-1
CASTRQETQYF
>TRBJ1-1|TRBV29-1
CSVERGRGTEAFF
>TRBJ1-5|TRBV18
CASSQQGGNQPQHF
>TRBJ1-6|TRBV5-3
CARSLAPGDSYNSPLHF
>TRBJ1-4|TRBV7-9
CASSLTGIRIDEKLFF
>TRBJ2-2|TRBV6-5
CASNMGAGELFF
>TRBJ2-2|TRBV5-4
CASSFFGAGELFF
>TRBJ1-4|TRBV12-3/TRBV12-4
CASSLGQPEKLFF
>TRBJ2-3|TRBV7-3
CASSPLAASTDTQYF
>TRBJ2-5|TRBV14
CASSPLQRREQETQYF
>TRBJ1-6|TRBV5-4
CASSLDRVNSPLHF
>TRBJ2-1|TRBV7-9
CASSPLADEQFF
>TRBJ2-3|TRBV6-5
CASSSGTGGTDTQYF
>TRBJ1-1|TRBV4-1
CASSQEDYAWDTEAFF
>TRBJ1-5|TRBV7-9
CASSLEFSNQPQHF